This T cell receptor beta chain stems from a study of PD-1 blockade in classical Hodgkin lymphoma. Overall study findings and caveats: Compared with baseline, CD4+ but not CD8+ TCR diversity had risen significantly by C4D1. Any patient who commenced nivolumab under 1 year after ASCT was excluded. Complete responders had baseline diversity similar to newly diagnosed patients. Newly diagnosed patients were reported to exhibit reduced baseline TCR diversity relative to healthy donors.

Worth noting for this clone: The antigen remains undetermined.

From germline, CDR1 is MNHEY and CDR2 SVGAGI. V lost 6 bases and J 0 bases, leaving 11 bases between the germline ends. The CDR3 loop spans 14 amino acids. The time point denotes: cycle 4 day 1 (C4D1), after 6 weeks of nivolumab. Brentuximab vedotin exposure varied among the patients, all of whom had relapsed after autologous stem cell transplantation. Data came from immunoSEQ multiplex PCR; TCRdb stores just in-frame clones and leaves some out. The data hold tens of thousands of clones, with 80% observed a single time. The chain couples TRBV6-5 to TRBJ1-2; a weak D match, TRBD1 (6 bases). The sequences come from peripheral blood mononuclear cells (PBMCs), collected before the fourth cycle of nivolumab. The TCR originated in a human donor with classical Hodgkin lymphoma. In nucleotides, the CDR3 is TGTGCCAGCAGCCAGGGGCTGGCTAACTATGGCTACACCTTC. This translates into CASSQGLANYGYTF.